This TCR beta chain comes out of a study of blood T cell repertoires in COVID-19. The assay was immunoSEQ multiplex PCR, and TCRdb's table has in-frame clones only and misses some. The sample yields 250,000 to 350,000 clones, 88% seen once. V dropped 4 bases and J dropped 3; count of bases not matched to a gene: 4. In germline, CDR1 is SGHNT, CDR2 YYREEE (reference sequence). This CDR3 comprises 14 residues. V is TRBV5-4 and J is TRBJ1-2; the match to TRBD1 covers 9 bases. This receptor was taken from a woman aged 25 to 39 who had recovered from COVID-19. Sequenced sample: PBMCs or T cells enriched from blood (not recorded which). This chain's CDR3 is CASSTGTGYYGYTF. The CDR3 DNA sequence: TGTGCCAGCAGCACCGGGACAGGGTACTATGGCTACACCTTC.